This T cell receptor (beta chain) was identified in a study of control samples from healthy donors and cancer patients. Germline V gene data show CDR1 as MRHNA and CDR2 as SNTAGT. Trimming shortened V by 5 bases and J by 3 bases, and 13 bases separated the two germline ends. There are 14 residues in the CDR3. Some clones are missing from TCRdb's copy, which holds only in-frame ones; the method was immunoSEQ multiplex PCR. Here the sample spans some 150,000 clones, approximately 93% being singletons. The source of this sequence is a man aged 45-65 years in good health. The sequencing sample was made of blood. The chain couples TRBV6-4 to TRBJ1-1; a weak D match, TRBD1 (5 bases). The DNA for the CDR3 is TGTGCCAGCAGTTCGGGACCTGGGGACACTGAAGCTTTCTTT. It encodes CASSSGPGDTEAFF.